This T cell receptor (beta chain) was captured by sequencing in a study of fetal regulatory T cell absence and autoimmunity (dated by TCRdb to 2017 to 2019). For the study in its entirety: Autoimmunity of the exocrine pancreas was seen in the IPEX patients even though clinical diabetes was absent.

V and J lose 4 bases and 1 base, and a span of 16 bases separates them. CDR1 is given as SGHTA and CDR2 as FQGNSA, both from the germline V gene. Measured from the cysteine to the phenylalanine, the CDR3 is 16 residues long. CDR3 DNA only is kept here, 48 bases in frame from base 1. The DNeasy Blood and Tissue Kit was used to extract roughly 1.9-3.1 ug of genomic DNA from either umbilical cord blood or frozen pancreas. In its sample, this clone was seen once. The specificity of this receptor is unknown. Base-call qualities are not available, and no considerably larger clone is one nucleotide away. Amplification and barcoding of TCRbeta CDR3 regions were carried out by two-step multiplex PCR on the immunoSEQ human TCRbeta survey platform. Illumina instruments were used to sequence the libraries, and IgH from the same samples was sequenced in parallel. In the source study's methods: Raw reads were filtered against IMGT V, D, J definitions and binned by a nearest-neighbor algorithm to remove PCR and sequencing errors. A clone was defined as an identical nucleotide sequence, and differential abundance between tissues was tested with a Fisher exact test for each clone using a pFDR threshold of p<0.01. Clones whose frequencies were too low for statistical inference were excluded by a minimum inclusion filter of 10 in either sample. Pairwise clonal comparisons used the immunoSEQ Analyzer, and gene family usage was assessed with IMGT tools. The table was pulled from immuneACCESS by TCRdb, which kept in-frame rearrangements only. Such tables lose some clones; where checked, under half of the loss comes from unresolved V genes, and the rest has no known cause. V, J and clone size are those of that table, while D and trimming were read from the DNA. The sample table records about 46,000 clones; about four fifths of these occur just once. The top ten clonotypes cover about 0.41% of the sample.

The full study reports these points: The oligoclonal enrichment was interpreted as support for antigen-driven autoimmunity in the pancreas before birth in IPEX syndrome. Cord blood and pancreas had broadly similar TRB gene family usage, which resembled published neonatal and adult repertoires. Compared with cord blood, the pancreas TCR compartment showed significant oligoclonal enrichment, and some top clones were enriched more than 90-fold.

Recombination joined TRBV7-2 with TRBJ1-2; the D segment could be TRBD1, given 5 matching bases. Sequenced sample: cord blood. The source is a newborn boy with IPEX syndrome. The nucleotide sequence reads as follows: TGTGCCAGCAGCTCGTACCGGGACTCATATAACTATGGCTACACCTTC. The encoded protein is CASSSYRDSYNYGYTF. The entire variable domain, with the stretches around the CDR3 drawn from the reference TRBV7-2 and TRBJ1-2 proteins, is GAGVSQSPSNKVTEKGKDVELRCDPISGHTALYWYRQSLGQGLEFLIYFQGNSAPDKSGLPSDRFSAERTGGSVSTLTIQRTQQEDSAVYLCASSSYRDSYNYGYTFGSGTRLTVV.